The 6 T cell receptor beta chains given below trace back to one sample, sequenced in a study of response to subunit inactivated influenza vaccine. TCRdb used MiXCR to reprocess the RT-PCR reads, holding one entry per CDR3 protein. Of more than 450,000 distinct CDR3 sequences listed, around 11% are singletons. The same sample was also studied in work on T cells expressing NK-cell markers. That source notes: For TCR beta, cDNA was produced by 5'RACE template switching with UMIs.

The specimen comprised PBMCs from blood, sampled on the day of vaccination. These TCRs come from a man between 45 and 60 years old who received an inactivated influenza vaccine.

J is TRBJ2-7 and V is TRBV7-8; TRBD1 might be the D (5 bases). Germline CDR1 is SGHVS and CDR2 is FQNEAQ. V lost 6 bases to trimming and J lost 4 bases, with 13 bases between them. This CDR3 is built from 13 residues. The CDR3 DNA reads as TGTGCCAGCAGACGCCCGGACACTTACGAGCAGTACTTC. It is translated as CASRRPDTYEQYF.

This CDR3 reads CSVDIGTRDNEQFF. The CDR3 bases are TGCAGCGTTGACATCGGGACTAGGGACAATGAGCAGTTCTTC. The V call is TRBV29-1, the J call TRBJ2-1; TRBD2 agrees at 8 bases. This CDR3 contains 14 residues. After removal of 3 bases from V and 5 bases from J, the junction contained 6 bases not matched to a gene. Germline CDR1 SQVTM, CDR2 ANQGSEA.

This clonotype was seen only a few times. CDR3 in amino acids: CASTPEQGPYNEQFF. CDR3 coding DNA: TGCGCCAGCACCCCGGAACAGGGACCTTACAATGAGCAGTTCTTC. The rearrangement links TRBV5-1 to TRBJ2-1; D is perhaps TRBD1 (6 bases). Trimming removed 6 bases at V and 4 bases at J, with 17 bases between. Germline CDR1 SGHRS, CDR2 YFSETQ. The CDR3 is 15 residues long.

The count of this clonotype is one. The chain links TRBV5-1 to TRBJ1-1, with 8 bases matching TRBD1. The CDR3 length is 13 residues. Germline V gene data show CDR1 as SGHRS and CDR2 as YFSETQ. J was trimmed by 2 bases and V by 7 bases; bases with no gene match: 4. The DNA for the CDR3 is TGCGCCAGCCAGGGACAGGATAACACTGAAGCTTTCTTT. It is translated as CASQGQDNTEAFF.

This clonotype has a handful of counts. The CDR3 nucleotides are TGTGCCAGCAGGTCTACAGGCCCGGGCGGGGAGCTGTTTTTT. As protein: CASRSTGPGGELFF. The chain links TRBV12-3 or TRBV12-4 to TRBJ2-2; possibly TRBD1 for D (5 bases). V lost 6 bases and J 7 bases, leaving 15 bases between the germline ends. This CDR3 has 14 residues.

This clonotype was counted a few times. The chain recombines TRBV27 with TRBJ2-3; a weak D match, TRBD1 (6 bases). CDR3 length: 14 amino acids. Germline values: CDR1 MNHEY, CDR2 SMNVEV (reference sequence). The V and J ends lost 6 bases and 6 bases respectively, with 16 bases between them. The CDR3 is CASSDRGGTDTQYF. The CDR3 region has the DNA TGTGCCAGCAGCGATAGAGGGGGAACGGATACGCAGTATTTT.